This T cell receptor beta chain was recovered during a study of cytomegalovirus exposure and HLA in healthy donors. Profiling relied on immunoSEQ multiplex PCR, and the TCRdb table lists in-frame clones only, not all of them. The sample includes about 140,000 clones, approximately 87% of them seen just once. This CDR3 is built from 13 residues. CDR1 and CDR2 from the germline V gene are MNHEY and SMNVEV (reference sequence). V was shortened by 2 bases and J by 2 bases, with 7 bases between the two germline ends. In its sample, this clone was seen a few times. J is TRBJ2-7 and V is TRBV27; D is perhaps TRBD1 (5 bases). The source is a man between 18 and 29 years old in good health and CMV-seronegative. Specimen: PBMCs. The CDR3 protein is CASSLTGPYEQYF. In nucleotides, the CDR3 is TGTGCCAGCAGTTTAACAGGCCCCTACGAGCAGTACTTC.